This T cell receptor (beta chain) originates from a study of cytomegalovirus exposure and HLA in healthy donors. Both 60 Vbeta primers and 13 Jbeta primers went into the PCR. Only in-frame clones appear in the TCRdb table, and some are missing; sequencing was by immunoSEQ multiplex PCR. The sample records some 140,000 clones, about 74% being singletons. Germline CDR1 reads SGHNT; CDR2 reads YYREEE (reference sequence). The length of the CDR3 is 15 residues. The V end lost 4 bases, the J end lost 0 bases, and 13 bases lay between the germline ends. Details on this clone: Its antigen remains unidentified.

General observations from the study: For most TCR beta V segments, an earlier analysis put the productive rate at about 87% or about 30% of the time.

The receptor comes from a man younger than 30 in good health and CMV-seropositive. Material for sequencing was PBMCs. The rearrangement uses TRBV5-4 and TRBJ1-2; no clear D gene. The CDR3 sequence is CASSGSGSANYGYTF. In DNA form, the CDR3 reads TGTGCCAGCAGCGGGTCGGGGTCGGCTAACTATGGCTACACCTTC.